This T cell receptor (beta chain) was sequenced in a study of regulatory T cells in long-lasting Graves disease. Whole-study results and caveats: Gene preferences differed: TRBV28, TRBJ1-2, TRBJ2-5 in persistent cases.

Combining iRepertoire HTBI primers with Arm-PCR of CDR3 regions, the authors built TCR beta libraries. TCRdb fed the multiplex PCR reads into MiXCR, producing one record per CDR3 protein. The table lists 420,000 or so distinct CDR3 sequences, 16% of them singletons, with around 23% in the top ten. Time point noted: newly diagnosed GD, antithyroid drugs for less than 3 months. Researchers made the TCR library from RNA that was extracted from PBMCs. Germline V gene lookup returns CDR1 ENHRY and CDR2 SYGVKD. The CDR3 loop spans 12 amino acids. V lost 4 bases to trimming and J lost 6 bases, with 9 bases between them. This clonotype was seen repeatedly, ten times or more. No antigen is known for it. The sample was also reused in another study, on T cells in Graves' hyperthyroidism and ophthalmopathy. That study adds: Diagnoses rested on clinical symptoms, serum thyroxine and TRAb, thyroid ultrasound and orbital computed tomography.

The material sequenced was peripheral blood mononuclear cells (PBMCs), taken at new diagnosis, from a patient treated with antithyroid drugs. The sequence was collected from a woman between 18 and 30 years old with Graves disease. The chain couples TRBV10-3 to TRBJ1-2, with unresolved D. CDR3 in amino acids: CAISAGGHGYTF. DNA of the CDR3: TGTGCCATCAGTGCGGGTGGCCATGGCTACACCTTC.